The clone carrying this T cell receptor (beta chain) was picked up one time. This entry belongs to a study of blood T cell repertoires in COVID-19. Background on the study: The United States, Italy and Spain supplied acute and convalescent COVID-19 samples. Nucleic acid was either cDNA or gDNA, and it came from T cells, B-cell-depleted T cells, or PBMCs.

Authors' data handling: From reference gene primer amplification, estimates of nucleated cell counts were derived. Profiled with immunoSEQ multiplex PCR; TCRdb holds only in-frame clones, not every one. V and J calls and clone size come straight from that table; D and trimming were deduced from the DNA. The sample includes roughly 200,000 clones, about 86% seen only once; the top ten take around 8.1%. V gave up 3 bases and J gave up 3 bases; unmatched junction bases: 10. Germline V gives CDR1 LNHDA, CDR2 SQIVND (reference sequence). The CDR3 length is 16 residues. V is TRBV19 and J is TRBJ1-1; TRBD1 matches 7 bases. The sequenced sample consisted of peripheral blood. This TCR was sampled from a man aged 35 to 55 with active or convalescent COVID-19. CDR3 amino acids: CASSITTGELYTEAFF. CDR3 sequence (DNA): TGTGCCAGTAGTATTACAACAGGGGAGTTATACACTGAAGCTTTCTTT.